This paragraph covers one T cell receptor beta chain sequence. The target antigen is unknown. This entry is derived from a study of cytomegalovirus exposure and HLA in healthy donors. In the PCR, 60 Vbeta and 13 Jbeta primers were used. TCRdb's copy holds only in-frame clones and misses some; the assay was immunoSEQ multiplex PCR. The data contain nearly 70,000 clones, 74% of them singletons. There are 15 residues in the CDR3. After removal of 4 bases from V and 0 bases from J, the junction contained 5 bases not matched to a gene. Germline V CDR1 and CDR2: SGHRS, YFSETQ. Study results and limitations: Indistinguishable V segments, including TRBV6-2 and TRBV6-3, were excluded. Analyses of presence and absence presupposed an approximately uniform sequencing depth across donors. A later analysis linked a missense variant in DCLRE1C to the trimming of TCR beta V and J genes.

Everyone who donated was a healthy bone marrow donor. The chain links TRBV5-1 to TRBJ2-7; 9 nucleotides match TRBD1. This TCR derives from an older woman in good health and CMV-seropositive. The sample comprised PBMCs. CDR3 in DNA: TGCGCCAGCAGCCCGGACAGGGGAGGCTCCTACGAGCAGTACTTC. This gives the protein CASSPDRGGSYEQYF.